This record covers a single T cell receptor (beta chain). Germline lookup yields CDR1 SGDLS and CDR2 YYNGEE. With 3 bases clipped from V and 6 bases from J, the junction kept 7 bases outside the gene matches. The CDR3 runs 14 residues. Using immunoSEQ multiplex PCR, the repertoire was profiled, and TCRdb retains in-frame clones only, with some absent. The sample includes about 60,000 clones, around 90% of them seen just once. This specimen comes from a study of OX40 agonist ivuxolimab in advanced cancers. This receptor was identified in an adult with an advanced solid tumor such as melanoma, head and neck, liver or kidney cancer. Sequencing used CD4+ or CD8+ T cells sorted from blood, obtained in a trial of the OX40 agonist ivuxolimab. V usage is TRBV9 and J usage is TRBJ2-7, with TRBD1 matching over 9 bases. The CDR3 DNA reads TGTGCCAGCAGCGCCACAGGGGGCATCGGCGAGCAGTACTTC. This sequence encodes CASSATGGIGEQYF.